This record looks at one T cell receptor (beta chain) sequence and its context. These data are taken from a study of blood T cell repertoires in COVID-19. Only in-frame clones appear in the TCRdb table, and some are missing; sequencing was by immunoSEQ multiplex PCR. The table includes some 200,000 clones, under 90% detected once. Those enrolled, adults aged 18 to 89 years, came from around 25 US areas. Sequenced: PBMCs or T cells enriched from blood (not recorded which). This receptor was identified in a woman in her forties or fifties who had been exposed to COVID-19.

The CDR3 DNA is TGCGCCAGCAGCCGGATGACAGGTACGGTAGAAGCTTTCTTT. Residues: CASSRMTGTVEAFF. The chain links TRBV4-1 to TRBJ1-1; TRBD1 is a possible D gene (6 bases). Per the germline V gene, CDR1 is MGHRA and CDR2 is YSYEKL. V dropped 4 bases and J dropped 8 bases, with 17 bases sitting between them. CDR3 length: 14 amino acids.